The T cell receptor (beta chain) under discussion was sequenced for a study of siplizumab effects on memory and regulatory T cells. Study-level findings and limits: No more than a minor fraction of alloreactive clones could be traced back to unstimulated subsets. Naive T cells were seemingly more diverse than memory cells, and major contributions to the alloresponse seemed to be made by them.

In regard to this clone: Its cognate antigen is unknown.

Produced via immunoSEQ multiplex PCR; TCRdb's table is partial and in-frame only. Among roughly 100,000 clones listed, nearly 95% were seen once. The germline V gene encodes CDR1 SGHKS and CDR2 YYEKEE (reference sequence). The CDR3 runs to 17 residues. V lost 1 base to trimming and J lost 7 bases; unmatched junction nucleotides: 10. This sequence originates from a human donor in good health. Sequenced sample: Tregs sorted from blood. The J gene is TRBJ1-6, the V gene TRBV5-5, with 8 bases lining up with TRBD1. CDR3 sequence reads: CASSLSPGTGVNSPLHF. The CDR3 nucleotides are TGTGCCAGCAGCTTGTCCCCCGGGACAGGCGTCAATTCACCCCTCCACTTT.